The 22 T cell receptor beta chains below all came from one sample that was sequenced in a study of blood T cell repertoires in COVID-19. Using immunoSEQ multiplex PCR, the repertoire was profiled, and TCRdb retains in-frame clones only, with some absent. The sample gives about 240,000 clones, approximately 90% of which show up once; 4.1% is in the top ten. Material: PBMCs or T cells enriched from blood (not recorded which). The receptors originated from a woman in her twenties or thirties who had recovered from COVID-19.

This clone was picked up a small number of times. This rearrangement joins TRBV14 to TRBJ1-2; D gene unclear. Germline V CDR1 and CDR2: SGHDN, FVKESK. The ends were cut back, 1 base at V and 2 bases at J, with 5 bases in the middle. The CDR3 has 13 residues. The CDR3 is CASSQAVNYGYTF. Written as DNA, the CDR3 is TGTGCCAGCAGCCAAGCTGTCAACTATGGCTACACCTTC.

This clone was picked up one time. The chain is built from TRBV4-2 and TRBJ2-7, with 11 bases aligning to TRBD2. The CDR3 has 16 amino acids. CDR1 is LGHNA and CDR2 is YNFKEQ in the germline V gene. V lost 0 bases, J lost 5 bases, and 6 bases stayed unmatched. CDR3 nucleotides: TGTGCCAGCAGCCAAGAATTGACTAGCGGGAACCACGAGCAGTACTTC. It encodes CASSQELTSGNHEQYF.

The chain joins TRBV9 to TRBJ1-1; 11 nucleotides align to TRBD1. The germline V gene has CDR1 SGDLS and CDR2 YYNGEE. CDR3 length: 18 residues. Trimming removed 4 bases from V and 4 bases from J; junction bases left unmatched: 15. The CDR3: CASSPPPGTGGSRTEAFF. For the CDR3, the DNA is TGTGCCAGCAGCCCACCACCTGGGACAGGGGGATCGCGCACTGAAGCTTTCTTT.

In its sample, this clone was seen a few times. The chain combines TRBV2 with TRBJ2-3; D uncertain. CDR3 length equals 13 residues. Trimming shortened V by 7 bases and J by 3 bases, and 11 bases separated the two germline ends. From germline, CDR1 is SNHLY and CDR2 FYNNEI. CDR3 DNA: TGTGCCAGCACCCTTCTTGAGACAGATACGCAGTATTTT. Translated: CASTLLETDTQYF. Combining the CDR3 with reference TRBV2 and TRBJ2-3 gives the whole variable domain EPEVTQTPSHQVTQMGQEVILRCVPISNHLYFYWYRQILGQKVEFLVSFYNNEISEKSEIFDDQFSVERPDGSNFTLKIRSTKLEDSAMYFCASTLLETDTQYFGPGTRLTVL.

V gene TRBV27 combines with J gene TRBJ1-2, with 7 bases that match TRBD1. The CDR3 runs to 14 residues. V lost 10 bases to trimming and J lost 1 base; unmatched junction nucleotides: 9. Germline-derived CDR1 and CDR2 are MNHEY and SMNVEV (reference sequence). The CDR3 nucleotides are TGTGCCACCAAGGGGACAGATCTTAACTATGGCTACACCTTC. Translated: CATKGTDLNYGYTF.

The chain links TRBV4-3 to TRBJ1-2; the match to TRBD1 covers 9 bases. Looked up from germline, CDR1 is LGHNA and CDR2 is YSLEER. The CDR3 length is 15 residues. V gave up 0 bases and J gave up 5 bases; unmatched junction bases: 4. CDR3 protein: CASSQEDRGWYGYTF. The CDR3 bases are TGCGCCAGCAGCCAAGAGGACAGGGGATGGTATGGCTACACCTTC.

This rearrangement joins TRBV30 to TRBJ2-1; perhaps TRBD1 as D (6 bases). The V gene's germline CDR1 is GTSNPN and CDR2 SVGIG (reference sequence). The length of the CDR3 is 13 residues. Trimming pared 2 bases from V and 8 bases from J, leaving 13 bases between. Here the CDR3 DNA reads TGTGCCTGGAGTTTCGAACAGGGACATGAGCAGTTCTTC. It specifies CAWSFEQGHEQFF.

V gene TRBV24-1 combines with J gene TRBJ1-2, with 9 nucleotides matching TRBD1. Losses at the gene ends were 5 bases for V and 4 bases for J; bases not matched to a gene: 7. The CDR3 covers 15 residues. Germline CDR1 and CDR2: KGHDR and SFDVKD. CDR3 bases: TGTGCCACCAGTGCAGAGGGGACAGGGATCTATGGCTACACCTTC. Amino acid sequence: CATSAEGTGIYGYTF.

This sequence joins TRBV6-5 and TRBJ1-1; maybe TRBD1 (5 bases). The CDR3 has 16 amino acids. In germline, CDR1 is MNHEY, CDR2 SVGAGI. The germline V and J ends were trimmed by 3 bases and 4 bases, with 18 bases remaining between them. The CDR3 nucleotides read TGTGCCAGCAGTTATCTTTCCAGGGCTTTGACCACTGAAGCTTTCTTT. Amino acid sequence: CASSYLSRALTTEAFF.

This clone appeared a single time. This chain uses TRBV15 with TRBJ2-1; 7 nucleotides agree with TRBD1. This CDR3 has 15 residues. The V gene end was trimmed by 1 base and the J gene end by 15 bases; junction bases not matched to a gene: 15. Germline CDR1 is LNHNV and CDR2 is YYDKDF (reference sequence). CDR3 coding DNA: TGTGCCACCAGCAGAGGCGGTAGGGAACGACAGGGCCGGTTCTTC. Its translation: CATSRGGRERQGRFF.

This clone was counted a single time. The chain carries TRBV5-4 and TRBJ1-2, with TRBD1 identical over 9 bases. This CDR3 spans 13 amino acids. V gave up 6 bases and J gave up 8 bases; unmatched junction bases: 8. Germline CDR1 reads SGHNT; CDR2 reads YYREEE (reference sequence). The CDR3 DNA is TGTGCCAGCACAAGGAGGACAGGGGACGGCTACACCTTC. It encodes CASTRRTGDGYTF. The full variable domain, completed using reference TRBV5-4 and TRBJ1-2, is ETGVTQSPTHLIKTRGQQVTLRCSSQSGHNTVSWYQQALGQGPQFIFQYYREEENGRGNFPPRFSGLQFPNYSSELNVNALELDDSALYLCASTRRTGDGYTFGSGTRLTVV.

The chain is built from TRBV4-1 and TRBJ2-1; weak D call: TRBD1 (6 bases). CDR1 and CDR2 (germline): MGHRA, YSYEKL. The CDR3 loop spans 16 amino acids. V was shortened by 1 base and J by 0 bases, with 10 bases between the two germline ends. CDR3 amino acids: CASSQGTASSYNEQFF. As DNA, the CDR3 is TGCGCCAGCAGCCAAGGGACAGCTAGCTCCTACAATGAGCAGTTCTTC.

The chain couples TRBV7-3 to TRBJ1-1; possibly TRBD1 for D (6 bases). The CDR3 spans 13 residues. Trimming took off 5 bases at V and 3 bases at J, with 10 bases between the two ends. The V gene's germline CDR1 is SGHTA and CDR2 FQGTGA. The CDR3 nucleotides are TGTGCCAGCAGCGAAAACAGGGACACTGAAGCTTTCTTT. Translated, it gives CASSENRDTEAFF.

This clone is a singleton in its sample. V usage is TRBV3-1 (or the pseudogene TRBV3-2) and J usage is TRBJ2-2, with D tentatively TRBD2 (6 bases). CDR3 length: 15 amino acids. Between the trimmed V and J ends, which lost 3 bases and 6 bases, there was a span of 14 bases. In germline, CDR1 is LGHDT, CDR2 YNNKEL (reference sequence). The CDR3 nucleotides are TGTGCCAGCAGCCAGCGTATACTAGCTTCCGGGGAGCTGTTTTTT. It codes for CASSQRILASGELFF.

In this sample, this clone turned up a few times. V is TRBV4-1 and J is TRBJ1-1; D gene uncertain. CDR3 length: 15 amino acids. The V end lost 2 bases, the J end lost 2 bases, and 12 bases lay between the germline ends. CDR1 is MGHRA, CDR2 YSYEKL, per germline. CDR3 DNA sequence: TGCGCCAGCAGCCAAAGTTCGTTGGCAAACACTGAAGCTTTCTTT. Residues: CASSQSSLANTEAFF.

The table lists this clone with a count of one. CDR3 nucleotides: TGTGCCAGCAGTTACTCGATAAGGGGGCTAAACGAGCAGTACTTC. This translates into CASSYSIRGLNEQYF. The chain joins TRBV6-2 or TRBV6-3 to TRBJ2-7; 7 bases agree with TRBD1. Germline lookup yields CDR1 MNHEY and CDR2 SVGEGT. CDR3 length: 15 amino acids. Germline trimming cut 0 bases from V and 5 bases from J; bases unmatched to any gene: 7.

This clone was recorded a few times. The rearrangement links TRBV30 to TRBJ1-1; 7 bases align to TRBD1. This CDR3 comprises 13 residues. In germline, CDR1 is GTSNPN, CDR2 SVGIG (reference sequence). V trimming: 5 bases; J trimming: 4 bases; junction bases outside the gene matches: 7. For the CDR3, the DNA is TGTGCCTGGTTAGGGACAGAGGTCACTGAAGCTTTCTTT. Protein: CAWLGTEVTEAFF.

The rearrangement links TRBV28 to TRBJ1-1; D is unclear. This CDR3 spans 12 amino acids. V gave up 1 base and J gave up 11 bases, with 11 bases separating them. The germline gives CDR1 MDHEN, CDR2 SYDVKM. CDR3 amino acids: CASSLSGLVAFF. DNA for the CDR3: TGTGCCAGCAGTTTATCTGGGCTGGTGGCTTTCTTT. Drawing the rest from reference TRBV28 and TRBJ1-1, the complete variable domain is DVKVTQSSRYLVKRTGEKVFLECVQDMDHENMFWYRQDPGLGLRLIYFSYDVKMKEKGDIPEGYSVSREKKERFSLILESASTNQTSMYLCASSLSGLVAFFGQGTRLTVV.

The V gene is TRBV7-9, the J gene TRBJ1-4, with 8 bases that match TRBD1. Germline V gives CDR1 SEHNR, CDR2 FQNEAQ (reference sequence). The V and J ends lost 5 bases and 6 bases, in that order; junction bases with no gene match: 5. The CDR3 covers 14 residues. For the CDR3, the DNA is TGTGCCAGCAGCACCGGGACAGGACATGAAAAACTGTTTTTT. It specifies CASSTGTGHEKLFF.

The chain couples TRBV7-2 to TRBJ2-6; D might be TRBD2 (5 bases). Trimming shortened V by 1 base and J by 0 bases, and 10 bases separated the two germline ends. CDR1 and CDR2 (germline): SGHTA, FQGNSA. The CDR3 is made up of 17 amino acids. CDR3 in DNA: TGTGCCAGCAGCTTAGTGTGGGGAGTCTCTGGGGCCAACGTCCTGACTTTC. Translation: CASSLVWGVSGANVLTF.

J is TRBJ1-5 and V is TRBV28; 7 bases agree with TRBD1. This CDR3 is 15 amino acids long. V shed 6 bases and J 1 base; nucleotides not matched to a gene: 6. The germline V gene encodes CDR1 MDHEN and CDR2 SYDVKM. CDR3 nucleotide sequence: TGTGCCAGCAGATCCTCGACAGGGAGCAATCAGCCCCAGCATTTT. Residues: CASRSSTGSNQPQHF.

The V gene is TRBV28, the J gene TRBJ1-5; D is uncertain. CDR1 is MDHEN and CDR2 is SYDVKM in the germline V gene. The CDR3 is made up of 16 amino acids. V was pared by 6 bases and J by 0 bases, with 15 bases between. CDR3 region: CASSSTGSPSNQPQHF. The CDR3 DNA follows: TGTGCCAGCAGCTCTACCGGGTCACCTAGCAATCAGCCCCAGCATTTT. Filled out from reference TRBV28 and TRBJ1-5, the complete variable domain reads DVKVTQSSRYLVKRTGEKVFLECVQDMDHENMFWYRQDPGLGLRLIYFSYDVKMKEKGDIPEGYSVSREKKERFSLILESASTNQTSMYLCASSSTGSPSNQPQHFGDGTRLSIL.